The 3 T cell receptor beta chains given below trace back to one sample, sequenced in a study of T cell repertoires in cytomegalovirus infection. TCRdb analysed the reads with MiXCR anew, one entry per CDR3 protein. The sample consists of 600,000 to 800,000 distinct CDR3 sequences, less than 25% of them appearing once. The specimen was CD8+ T cells from PBMCs. The receptors here all came from a human donor in good health (CMV status not recorded). Some clones in this sample may be carry-over from other donors' samples.

This clonotype was seen a few times. The rearrangement uses TRBV6-6 and TRBJ2-7; the D call may be TRBD1 or TRBD2 (5 bases each). CDR1 and CDR2 from the germline V gene are MNHNY and SVGAGI (reference sequence). This CDR3 contains 13 residues. V was cut by 7 bases and J by 3 bases, with 13 bases left in between. CDR3 bases: TGTGCCAGCACCCTAGAGGGGAACTACGAGCAGTACTTC. Its translation is CASTLEGNYEQYF.

The rearrangement joins TRBV20-1 to TRBJ1-1; D gene ambiguous. CDR1 and CDR2 from the germline V gene are DFQATT and SNEGSKA (reference sequence). V lost 8 bases, J lost 9 bases, and 13 bases lay in between. This CDR3 comprises 10 residues. Here the CDR3 DNA reads TGCAGTCCCGGACCGGAAAAAGCTTTCTTT. It is translated as CSPGPEKAFF.

J is TRBJ1-6 and V is TRBV28; D call uncertain. With 7 bases removed from V and 14 bases from J, the gap between germline ends came to 18 bases. The CDR3 is made up of 13 amino acids. Germline loops: CDR1 MDHEN, CDR2 SYDVKM. CDR3 region: CASTPRRFLTLHF. The CDR3, as DNA: TGTGCCAGCACCCCGCGTCGTTTTCTGACCCTCCACTTT.